The 10 T cell receptor beta chains given below trace back to one sample, sequenced in a study of blood T cell repertoires in COVID-19. Measured with immunoSEQ multiplex PCR; TCRdb has only the in-frame clones, and not every one. The table shows roughly 160,000 clones, with around 84% occurring only once. The sample comprised peripheral blood. The receptor source for this set is a man in his forties or fifties with active or convalescent COVID-19.

This clone was counted once. The rearrangement uses TRBV19 and TRBJ2-7; 12 bases map to TRBD2. The CDR3 has 17 amino acids. Per the germline V gene, CDR1 is LNHDA and CDR2 is SQIVND (reference sequence). V lost 5 bases and J lost 9; bases outside the gene matches: 17. The chain's CDR3 is CASSVTSGGSYLRGQYF. The CDR3 DNA reads TGTGCCAGTAGTGTGACTAGCGGGGGCAGCTATCTACGAGGGCAGTACTTC.

The V gene is TRBV19, the J gene TRBJ1-1; 7 bases align to TRBD1. V lost 7 bases, J lost 1 base, and 6 bases stayed unmatched. CDR1 LNHDA and CDR2 SQIVND come from the germline V gene (reference sequence). This CDR3 region has 14 residues. The CDR3 bases are TGTGCCAGTACCTCCAGGGACAGGAACACTGAAGCTTTCTTT. Translation gives CASTSRDRNTEAFF.

The chain carries TRBV29-1 and TRBJ2-3; 9 bases fit TRBD2. The CDR3 length is 13 residues. Germline CDR1 reads SQVTM; CDR2 reads ANQGSEA. The CDR3 spells CIGTSRHTDTQYF. CDR3 sequence (DNA): TGCATTGGGACTAGCAGACACACAGATACGCAGTATTTT.

The chain couples TRBV6-4 to TRBJ2-1; the match to TRBD1 covers 7 bases. Per the germline V gene, CDR1 is MRHNA and CDR2 is SNTAGT. The CDR3 runs to 15 residues. After removal of 5 bases from V and 3 bases from J, the junction contained 7 bases not matched to a gene. CDR3 amino acids: CASSFDRDVYNEQFF. The DNA of the CDR3 is TGTGCCAGCAGTTTCGACAGGGACGTCTACAATGAGCAGTTCTTC.

The CDR3 is CASSLGTGVGNTEAFF. CDR3 in DNA: TGTGCCAGCAGCTTAGGTACGGGGGTGGGGAACACTGAAGCTTTCTTT. The chain couples TRBV11-2 to TRBJ1-1, with D possibly being TRBD1 (5 bases). The CDR3 consists of 16 residues. Germline V lookup: CDR1 SGHAT, CDR2 FQNNGV. Trimming removed 1 base at V and 1 base at J, with 13 bases between. Variable domain in full (rest from reference TRBV11-2 and TRBJ1-1): EAGVAQSPRYKIIEKRQSVAFWCNPISGHATLYWYQQILGQGPKLLIQFQNNGVVDDSQLPKDRFSAERLKGVDSTLKIQPAKLEDSAVYLCASSLGTGVGNTEAFFGQGTRLTVV.

This chain's CDR3 is CASSLDPQGSEKLFF. In DNA form, the CDR3 reads TGTGCCAGCAGCTTAGATCCGCAGGGTAGTGAAAAACTGTTTTTT. The chain recombines TRBV11-2 with TRBJ1-4; D possibly corresponds to TRBD1 (5 bases). Germline V gene data show CDR1 as SGHAT and CDR2 as FQNNGV. Trimming left V 0 bases short and J 7 bases short, with 12 bases between. The CDR3 has 15 residues.

The rearrangement links TRBV7-6 to TRBJ2-6; 9 bases align to TRBD2. The trim removed 1 base at V and 0 bases at J, leaving 7 bases unmatched. The CDR3 extends over 19 amino acids. Per germline, CDR1 SGHVS and CDR2 FNYEAQ. CDR3 amino acids: CASSLEGLAGSSGANVLTF. The CDR3 bases are TGTGCCAGCAGCTTAGAAGGGCTAGCGGGGTCCTCTGGGGCCAACGTCCTGACTTTC. Full variable domain (rest looked up from reference TRBV7-6 and TRBJ2-6): GAGVSQSPRYKVTKRGQDVALRCDPISGHVSLYWYRQALGQGPEFLTYFNYEAQQDKSGLPNDRFSAERPEGSISTLTIQRTEQRDSAMYRCASSLEGLAGSSGANVLTFGAGSRLTVL.

This sequence joins TRBV4-1 and TRBJ1-2; 7 bases are shared with TRBD1. V lost 2 bases, J lost 5 bases, and 8 bases stayed unmatched. Germline loops: CDR1 MGHRA, CDR2 YSYEKL. The length of the CDR3 is 15 residues. The CDR3 spells CASSQRTAGGYGYTF. The DNA for the CDR3 is TGCGCCAGCAGCCAAAGAACGGCAGGGGGGTATGGCTACACCTTC.

The rearrangement uses TRBV5-4 and TRBJ2-7; 10 nucleotides align to TRBD2. The V segment lost 3 bases and the J segment 3 bases; nucleotides outside the gene matches: 6. The CDR3 has 15 amino acids. Germline values: CDR1 SGHNT, CDR2 YYREEE (reference sequence). CDR3 nucleotides: TGTGCCAGCAGCTCCGGGACTAGCGTCGTCTACGAGCAGTACTTC. Its translation is CASSSGTSVVYEQYF.

The J gene is TRBJ1-2, the V gene TRBV11-2; D remains unclear. The germline CDR1 and CDR2 sequences are SGHAT and FQNNGV. V lost 4 bases and J lost 7, with 16 bases in between. The CDR3 runs 14 residues. The CDR3 DNA reads as TGTGCCAGCAGCTCGCGACACCGCCCCAGTGGCTACACCTTC. It translates to CASSSRHRPSGYTF. The full variable domain, completed using reference TRBV11-2 and TRBJ1-2, is EAGVAQSPRYKIIEKRQSVAFWCNPISGHATLYWYQQILGQGPKLLIQFQNNGVVDDSQLPKDRFSAERLKGVDSTLKIQPAKLEDSAVYLCASSSRHRPSGYTFGSGTRLTVV.